This note documents a single T cell receptor beta chain sequence. This receptor's antigen is unknown. Base quality data are lacking; no much larger clone is found one base away. V loses 4 bases of germline sequence and J loses 5 bases, and the interval between the two ends is 11 bases. Reading the germline V gene gives CDR1 MGHRA and CDR2 YSYEKL. CDR3 length: 13 amino acids, cysteine to phenylalanine. CDR3 DNA is the only sequence kept; it has 39 bases, read in frame from the first base. The immunoSEQ Assay, a bias-controlled multiplex PCR, was used to amplify TCRbeta CDR3 regions from genomic DNA. As for the authors' bioinformatics: The number of nucleated cells in each sample was estimated from the amplification of reference gene primers within the assay. Sequence reads were collapsed and filtered to measure the absolute abundance of every unique TCRbeta CDR3 rearrangement. Productive Simpson clonality was computed per sample as the square root of Simpson's diversity index over productive rearrangements. Drawn from immuneACCESS, this table holds only the in-frame rearrangements with V and J called that TCRdb kept. Clones are partly lost; checked studies trace under half to an unresolved V gene and leave the rest unexplained. Clone size and the V and J calls come from that table; the DNA yielded D and trimming. The sample has about 100,000 clones on record, more than 75% of them singletons. Around 13% of the sample lies in the top ten.

This specimen comes from a study of blood T cell repertoires in COVID-19 (TCRdb year 2020). The study in broad terms: Samples from collaborators originated in the United States, Italy and Spain and spanned both the acute and convalescent phases of COVID-19. The material from the prospective study consisted of cDNA or gDNA derived from T cells, B-cell-depleted T cells, or PBMCs. Deeply sampled blood TCRbeta repertoires from subjects exposed to, actively infected with, or recovered from COVID-19 were included in the dataset. The repertoires were made available in a free public database intended to serve as a resource for research on the immune response to SARS-CoV-2. Samples were obtained from the ongoing ImmuneRACE study (first 160 participants) and from 1,254 subjects provided by 6 global collaborators. The sample metadata nearly always contained a de-identified subject ID, COVID-19 status, age in years and sex. Where HLA class I and class II types were available, the types were taken from metadata supplied by the sample provider, not from assay-based typing. General study outcomes and caveats: The quantity of clinical and demographic metadata differed by source and by participant and was supplied without curation.

Collaborating institutions collected whole blood in K2EDTA tubes following their own protocols. For TCRbeta analysis, collaborator samples were shipped as frozen whole blood, as isolated PBMCs, or as DNA extracted from either sample type. This receptor was taken from a human donor in a cohort sampled during active COVID-19. The sequenced sample was peripheral blood. The chain was built from TRBV4-1 and TRBJ1-1; no D segment can be confidently identified. The CDR3 reads as follows: CASSRGPRTEAFF. The sequenced DNA: TGCGCCAGCAGCCGAGGTCCGAGGACTGAAGCTTTCTTT.